These 2 T cell receptor beta chains came from one sample sequenced in a study of T cells in Graves' hyperthyroidism and ophthalmopathy. RNA transcripts yielded amplified TCR beta CDR3 regions. HTBI primers were the set used in a first-round RT-PCR of the TCR CDR3. MiXCR was run by TCRdb on the multiplex PCR reads, yielding one entry per CDR3 protein. The data contain more than 40,000 distinct CDR3 sequences, roughly 50% of them seen just once; the ten biggest clones take up roughly a third. Sequenced material: peripheral blood or thyroid tissue (not recorded which). The receptors here all came from a woman aged 50 to 60 with Graves' hyperthyroidism.

Only a few counts were recorded for this clonotype. This likely comes from a read error, as the CDR3 has no conserved phenylalanine or tryptophan at its end. The DNA is left out, because the CDR3 cannot be placed on it with certainty; the CDR3 is given as TCRdb lists it. The chain links TRBV29-1 to TRBJ1-3; the table's D call TRBD1 went unverified against the DNA. The CDR3 has 8 residues if both end residues are counted. Germline CDR1 is SQVTM and CDR2 is ANQGSEA. CDR3 residues: CSVFGANT.

The chain recombines TRBV2 with TRBJ1-5, with D maybe TRBD1 (6 bases). The CDR3 is 14 amino acids. Germline values: CDR1 SNHLY, CDR2 FYNNEI. V lost 4 bases and J lost 7, with 14 bases in between. CDR3 bases: TGTGCCAGCAGTGCCAGACAGGTTGGGCAGCCCCAGCATTTT. Translating gives CASSARQVGQPQHF.